These 7 T cell receptor beta chains came from one sample sequenced in a study of T cells in localized non-small cell lung cancer. Some clones are missing from TCRdb's copy, which holds only in-frame ones; the method was immunoSEQ multiplex PCR. The data contain some 15,000 clones, about 80% of them singletons. Sequenced here: peripheral blood, sampled before any cancer treatment. These receptors came from a male donor at least 60 years old with stage I lung adenocarcinoma.

V and J are TRBV2 and TRBJ2-5; 11 bases line up with TRBD1. CDR3 length: 15 residues. CDR1 SNHLY and CDR2 FYNNEI come from the germline V gene. Trimming removed 6 bases from V and 5 bases from J; junction bases left unmatched: 8. CDR3 in DNA: TGTGCCAGCAGCCTGGACAGGGGGCGAGGGGAGACCCAGTACTTC. Protein product: CASSLDRGRGETQYF. The full variable domain, with the rest looked up from reference TRBV2 and TRBJ2-5, is EPEVTQTPSHQVTQMGQEVILRCVPISNHLYFYWYRQILGQKVEFLVSFYNNEISEKSEIFDDQFSVERPDGSNFTLKIRSTKLEDSAMYFCASSLDRGRGETQYFGPGTRLLVL.

The chain joins TRBV6-6 to TRBJ2-3; D not certain. Trimming removed 3 bases at V and 1 base at J, with 11 bases between. Germline V gives CDR1 MNHNY, CDR2 SVGAGI (reference sequence). The CDR3 has 15 residues. CDR3 residues: CASSYRHGRTDTQYF. The CDR3 nucleotides are TGTGCCAGCAGTTATCGACACGGACGCACAGATACGCAGTATTTT.

The chain has TRBV19 and TRBJ1-2; D may be TRBD1 (6 bases). Trimming pared 6 bases from V and 4 bases from J, leaving 9 bases between. The CDR3 loop spans 12 amino acids. Germline V gene lookup returns CDR1 LNHDA and CDR2 SQIVND (reference sequence). In nucleotides, the CDR3 is TGTGCCAGTAGGGGCAGGGGCTATGGCTACACCTTC. Its translation: CASRGRGYGYTF.

The V gene is TRBV9, the J gene TRBJ2-1; TRBD2 matches 10 bases. The V and J ends lost 0 bases and 15 bases, in that order; junction bases with no gene match: 9. Per germline, CDR1 SGDLS and CDR2 YYNGEE. The length of the CDR3 is 14 residues. The CDR3 nucleotides read TGTGCCAGCAGCGTAGCTATGAGCGGGAGGGCCCCGTTCTTC. Translating gives CASSVAMSGRAPFF.

V is TRBV11-3 and J is TRBJ2-3, with 13 bases aligning to TRBD2. CDR3 length equals 16 residues. CDR1 and CDR2 from the germline V gene are SGHNT and YENEEA. V trimming: 5 bases; J trimming: 1 base; junction bases outside the gene matches: 3. CDR3 protein: CASSPGTSGGTDTQYF. The DNA of the CDR3 is TGTGCCAGCAGCCCAGGGACTAGCGGGGGCACAGATACGCAGTATTTT.

This chain joins TRBV30 and TRBJ2-3, with 12 bases identical to TRBD2. The germline V gene encodes CDR1 GTSNPN and CDR2 SVGIG (reference sequence). CDR3 length equals 19 residues. The V segment lost 5 bases and the J segment 2 bases; nucleotides outside the gene matches: 17. The CDR3 here is CAWVRPGLAGGANTDTQYF. The CDR3 nucleotides are TGTGCCTGGGTACGACCGGGACTAGCGGGTGGGGCGAACACAGATACGCAGTATTTT.

The rearrangement uses TRBV4-1 and TRBJ1-2; 10 bases map to TRBD1. The CDR3 totals 15 residues. Per germline, CDR1 MGHRA and CDR2 YSYEKL. The V and J ends lost 4 bases and 6 bases, in that order; junction bases with no gene match: 8. Here the CDR3 DNA reads TGCGCCAGCAGCCCAAGGGGACAGGGGAGGGATGGCTACACCTTC. It codes for CASSPRGQGRDGYTF.